This T cell receptor beta chain is drawn from a study of response to subunit inactivated influenza vaccine. Trimming stripped 1 base from V and 0 bases from J, with 13 bases between. CDR1 is DFQATT, CDR2 SNEGSKA, per germline (reference sequence). The CDR3 covers 16 residues. TCRdb called the RT-PCR reads again in MiXCR, with one record for every CDR3 protein. The table records 700,000 to 900,000 distinct CDR3 sequences, around 20% of them present only once. The chain couples TRBV20-1 to TRBJ2-1; D remains ambiguous. This clonotype originated in a man in his fifties who received an inactivated influenza vaccine. The sample was PBMCs from blood, taken 5 days after vaccination. The CDR3 DNA reads as TGCAGTGCTAGAGGCCTATCGGCGGTCTCCTACAATGAGCAGTTCTTC. Translation gives CSARGLSAVSYNEQFF.